The present T cell receptor (beta chain) was sequenced within a study of T cells after somatic rescue of genetic block. The CDR3 is 15 amino acids. Germline CDR1 SNHLY, CDR2 FYNNEI. After removal of 7 bases from V and 7 bases from J, the junction contained 10 bases not matched to a gene. TCRdb's copy holds only in-frame clones and misses some; the assay was immunoSEQ multiplex PCR. The top ten clones hold around 2.8% of a sample with more than 65,000 clones, about nine tenths of them seen once. The genes are TRBV2 and TRBJ1-5; 10 nucleotides line up with TRBD1. This sequence was found in a man aged 25-40 years. Specimen: peripheral blood mononuclear cells (PBMCs). The CDR3 nucleotides are TGTGCCAGCAACAAGATGACAGGGGGCGGGCAGCCCCAGCATTTT. It yields the protein CASNKMTGGGQPQHF.